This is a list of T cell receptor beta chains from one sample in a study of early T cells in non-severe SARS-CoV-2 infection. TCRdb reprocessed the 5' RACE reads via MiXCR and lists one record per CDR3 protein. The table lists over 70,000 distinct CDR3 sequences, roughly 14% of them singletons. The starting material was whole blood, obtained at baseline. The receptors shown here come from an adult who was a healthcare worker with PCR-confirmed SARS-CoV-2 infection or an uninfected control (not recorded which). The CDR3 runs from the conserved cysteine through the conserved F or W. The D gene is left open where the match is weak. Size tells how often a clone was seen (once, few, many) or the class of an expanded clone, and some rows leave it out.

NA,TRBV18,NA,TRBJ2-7,CASSPLEGYEQYF,TGTGCCAGCTCACCACTAGAGGGTTACGAGCAGTACTTC
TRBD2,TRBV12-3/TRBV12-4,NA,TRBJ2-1,CASSFDGLAGRSYNEQFF,TGTGCCAGCAGTTTTGATGGACTAGCGGGCCGCTCCTACAATGAGCAGTTCTTC
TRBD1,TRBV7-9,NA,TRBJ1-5,CASSNRDSQPQHF,TGTGCCAGCAGCAACCGGGACAGCCAGCCCCAGCATTTT
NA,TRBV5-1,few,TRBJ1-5,CASSLGQVGQPQHF,TGCGCCAGCAGCTTGGGACAGGTCGGACAGCCCCAGCATTTT
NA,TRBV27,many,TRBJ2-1,CASSLGQYYNEQFF,TGTGCCAGCAGTCTCGGACAGTACTACAATGAGCAGTTCTTC
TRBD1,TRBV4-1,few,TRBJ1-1,CASSYRTGGVTEAFF,TGCGCCAGCAGCTATCGGACAGGGGGAGTCACTGAAGCTTTCTTT
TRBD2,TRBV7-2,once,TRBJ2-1,CASSPSLGLASYNEQFF,TGTGCCAGCAGCCCATCCCTGGGACTAGCGTCCTACAATGAGCAGTTCTTC
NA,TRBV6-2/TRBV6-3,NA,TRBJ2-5,CASSKTGTSATQYF,TGTGCCAGCAGTAAAACGGGAACCTCGGCGACCCAGTACTTC
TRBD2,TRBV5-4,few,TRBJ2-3,CASSTRTSGSWDTQYF,TGTGCCAGCAGCACCAGGACTAGCGGGAGTTGGGATACGCAGTATTTT
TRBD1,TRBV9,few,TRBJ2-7,CASSEDSTGREQYF,TGTGCCAGCAGCGAGGACTCGACAGGGAGAGAGCAGTACTTC
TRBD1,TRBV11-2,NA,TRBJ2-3,CASRRTGGRTDTQYF,TGTGCCAGCAGGCGGACAGGGGGCAGGACAGATACGCAGTATTTT
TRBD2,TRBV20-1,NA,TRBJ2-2,CSARERSGRSGELFF,TGCAGTGCTAGAGAGAGGAGCGGGAGATCCGGGGAGCTGTTTTTT
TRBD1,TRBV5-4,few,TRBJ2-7,CASSEFSGTGREQYF,TGTGCCAGCAGCGAATTCTCCGGGACAGGGAGAGAGCAGTACTTC
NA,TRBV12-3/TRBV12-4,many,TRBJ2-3,CASRSGAGGSTDTQYF,TGTGCCAGCAGGTCCGGGGCGGGCGGAAGCACAGATACGCAGTATTTT
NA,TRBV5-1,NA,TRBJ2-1,CASSPDSLGSYNEQFF,TGCGCCAGCAGCCCGGACTCCCTTGGCTCCTACAATGAGCAGTTCTTC
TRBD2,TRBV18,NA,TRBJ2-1,CASSSLAGPYNEQFF,TGTGCCAGCTCCTCACTAGCGGGACCGTACAATGAGCAGTTCTTC
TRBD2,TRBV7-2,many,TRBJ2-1,CASSLYSGRGNEQFF,TGTGCCAGCAGCTTATATAGCGGGAGGGGGAATGAGCAGTTCTTC
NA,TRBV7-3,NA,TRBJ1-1,CASSSQADTEAFF,TGTGCCAGCAGCTCACAGGCCGACACTGAAGCTTTCTTT
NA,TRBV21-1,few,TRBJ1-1,CASSLRNRGLGDTEAFF,TGTGCCAGCAGCCTACGAAACAGGGGGCTGGGGGACACTGAAGCTTTCTTT